Shown below are 16 T cell receptor beta chains from a single sample sequenced in a study of blood T cells in healthy people across ages. PCR was performed a second time for 7 to 11 cycles using a sample-barcoded 5' primer and a J-beta primer mix. TCRdb re-called the 5' RACE reads with MiXCR, one entry per CDR3 protein. The sample includes about 930,000 distinct CDR3 sequences, 25% to 35% of them seen just once. The same data also contributed to another study, on T cells of mothers and their children.

Sequenced: blood. These receptors were obtained from a woman in her thirties or forties in good health.

In its sample, this clonotype was seen many times. The chain combines TRBV9 with TRBJ1-1; a possible D gene is TRBD1 (6 bases). V shed 4 bases and J shed 8 bases, with 18 bases lying between them. Looked up from germline, CDR1 is SGDLS and CDR2 is YYNGEE. The CDR3 is made up of 14 amino acids. The CDR3, as DNA: TGTGCCAGCAGCCCCCGGGACACGGCTCCAGAAGCTTTCTTT. Its translation is CASSPRDTAPEAFF.

The rearrangement links TRBV20-1 to TRBJ2-2; a weak D match, TRBD2 (6 bases). Germline values: CDR1 DFQATT, CDR2 SNEGSKA (reference sequence). Trimming took 0 bases from V and 5 from J, leaving 13 bases between them. This CDR3 is 15 amino acids long. Here the CDR3 reads CSARDRPGRTGELFF. The CDR3 region has the DNA TGCAGTGCTAGAGATCGGCCAGGGAGGACCGGGGAGCTGTTTTTT.

J is TRBJ2-7 and V is TRBV6-5; 10 bases fit TRBD1. The germline V gene encodes CDR1 MNHEY and CDR2 SVGAGI. Trimming at V came to 2 bases and at J to 1 base, leaving 8 bases not matched to a gene. The length of the CDR3 is 17 residues. The CDR3 is CASSYPRQGAKSYEQYF. The CDR3 DNA reads TGTGCCAGCAGTTACCCTAGACAGGGGGCTAAATCCTACGAGCAGTACTTC.

V gene TRBV28 combines with J gene TRBJ1-5, with D perhaps TRBD1 (5 bases). Per the germline V gene, CDR1 is MDHEN and CDR2 is SYDVKM. The CDR3 has 16 residues. The V end was cut by 1 base, the J end by 3 bases, with 13 bases between. This CDR3 reads CASSLFGQGLNQPQHF. Written as DNA, the CDR3 is TGTGCCAGCAGTTTATTCGGCCAGGGACTCAATCAGCCCCAGCATTTT.

This clonotype has only a few counts. The rearrangement joins TRBV24-1 to TRBJ2-1, with 7 positions matching TRBD2. Germline V gene lookup returns CDR1 KGHDR and CDR2 SFDVKD. This CDR3 has 15 residues. V trimming: 0 bases; J trimming: 9 bases; junction bases outside the gene matches: 7. CDR3 in DNA: TGTGCCACCAGTGATTTGGGGGGGGGAGGACGTGAGCAGTTCTTC. Its protein product is CATSDLGGGGREQFF.

The table lists this clonotype with many counts. V usage is TRBV7-2 and J usage is TRBJ1-1, with D unclear. V gave up 2 bases and J gave up 1 base, with 5 bases separating them. The V gene's germline CDR1 is SGHTA and CDR2 FQGNSA. The CDR3 consists of 13 residues. The CDR3 nucleotides read TGTGCCAGCAGCTTAACGTGGAACACTGAAGCTTTCTTT. Its protein product is CASSLTWNTEAFF.

DNA for the CDR3: TGTGCCACCAGCAGAGAAATCGGAAAACTGTTTTTT. This translates into CATSREIGKLFF. V usage is TRBV15 and J usage is TRBJ1-4, with D uncertain. CDR1 and CDR2 from the germline V gene are LNHNV and YYDKDF (reference sequence). V was shortened by 0 bases and J by 10 bases, with 6 bases between the two germline ends. CDR3 length: 12 amino acids.

The chain's CDR3 is CASSPTDEGATQYF. The CDR3 nucleotides read TGTGCCAGCAGTCCTACGGACGAGGGGGCGACCCAGTACTTC. The chain employs TRBV7-6 and TRBJ2-5, with 7 bases matching TRBD1. The CDR3 totals 14 residues. Trimming took 6 bases from V and 7 from J; bases not matched to a gene: 11. Per the germline V gene, CDR1 is SGHVS and CDR2 is FNYEAQ.

This clonotype was picked up a small number of times. The V call is TRBV7-9, the J call TRBJ2-3, with TRBD2 identical over 8 bases. This CDR3 contains 15 residues. The germline gives CDR1 SEHNR, CDR2 FQNEAQ (reference sequence). Trimming at V came to 1 base and at J to 6 bases, leaving 6 bases not matched to a gene. In nucleotides, the CDR3 is TGTGCCAGCAGCTTAGTTGCGGGGGGAGACGATACGCAGTATTTT. This gives the protein CASSLVAGGDDTQYF.

In this sample, this clonotype turned up many times. For the CDR3, the DNA is TGTGCCAGCAGTTTAGACGGGACAGGGGCTGAGACCCAGTACTTC. Protein product: CASSLDGTGAETQYF. The chain has TRBV12-3 or TRBV12-4 and TRBJ2-5; 10 bases agree with TRBD1. This CDR3 has 15 residues. V lost 1 base and J lost 5; bases outside the gene matches: 4.

This clonotype was detected many times. V is TRBV20-1 and J is TRBJ1-3, with a tentative D call TRBD1 (6 bases). V lost 4 bases and J lost 3, with 10 bases in between. Germline CDR1 is DFQATT and CDR2 is SNEGSKA (reference sequence). The CDR3 has 13 amino acids. CDR3 DNA: TGCAGTGCTATGGGGACACATGGAAACACCATATATTTT. Amino acid sequence: CSAMGTHGNTIYF.

This clonotype showed up just a few times. This sequence joins TRBV21-1 and TRBJ1-5; the D call in the table, TRBD1, was not verified against the DNA. TRBV21-1 counts as a pseudogene. This CDR3 contains 15 residues. CDR3 sequence (DNA): TGTGCCAGCACCCAAGTTGGGGGGAACAATCAGCCCCAGCATTTT. Translated, it gives CASTQVGGNNQPQHF.

This clonotype was seen a handful of times. The V gene is TRBV28, the J gene TRBJ1-2; D is possibly TRBD1 (6 bases). The V and J ends lost 8 bases and 11 bases respectively, with 9 bases between them. Germline V lookup: CDR1 MDHEN, CDR2 SYDVKM. CDR3 length: 9 amino acids. The CDR3 bases are TGTGCCAGCGGGGACACTTACACCTTC. Protein sequence: CASGDTYTF.

The chain combines TRBV5-1 with TRBJ1-2, with 11 bases identical to TRBD1. Germline lookup yields CDR1 SGHRS and CDR2 YFSETQ. The CDR3 covers 17 residues. V shed 4 bases and J 4 bases; nucleotides not matched to a gene: 12. CDR3 amino acids: CASSPPGQGGLAYGYTF. CDR3 in DNA: TGCGCCAGCAGCCCACCGGGACAGGGGGGTCTTGCCTATGGCTACACCTTC.

The chain is built from TRBV28 and TRBJ1-1; TRBD1 is a possible D gene (5 bases). Trimming left V 6 bases short and J 4 bases short, with 15 bases between. The germline V gene has CDR1 MDHEN and CDR2 SYDVKM. This CDR3 spans 14 amino acids. This CDR3 is CASRAPSGGTEAFF. The CDR3 DNA reads TGTGCCAGCAGGGCCCCGTCGGGGGGCACTGAAGCTTTCTTT.

This clonotype has at least ten counts. V gene TRBV20-1 combines with J gene TRBJ2-3; the D is unclear. The CDR3 has 13 amino acids. Trimming cost V 6 bases and J 0 bases, with 10 bases left between them. Germline V CDR1 and CDR2: DFQATT, SNEGSKA (reference sequence). The chain's CDR3 is CSAWISSTDTQYF. The CDR3 DNA follows: TGCAGTGCCTGGATCTCTAGCACAGATACGCAGTATTTT.